The 23 T cell receptor beta chains presented below share a single source sample, sequenced in a study of T cells in women clearing cervical HPV infection. TCRdb's copy holds only in-frame clones and misses some; the assay was immunoSEQ multiplex PCR. In all, the sample yields approximately 35,000 clones. The sample taken for sequencing was blood buffy coat. These receptors came from a woman aged 18 to 75 with a cervical HPV16 infection that either progressed to CIN3+ or cleared (not recorded which).

On this clone itself: The read comes to an end 3 residues before the CDR3 does, leaving the germline J gene to fill in the end. V is TRBV2 and J is TRBJ2-4; maybe TRBD1 (5 bases). Trimming pared 8 bases from V and 1 base from J, leaving 15 bases between. Germline V gene data show CDR1 as SNHLY and CDR2 as FYNNEI. CDR3 length: 15 amino acids. The CDR3 is CASGAAGNAKNIQYF. The part of the CDR3 DNA that was read is TGTGCCAGCGGGGCGGCAGGGAACGCCAAAAACATT.

With regard to this clone: The read gets to within 3 residues of the CDR3 end, and the germline J gene fills in the rest. The chain joins TRBV14 to TRBJ2-7, with a tentative D call TRBD2 (7 bases). Germline CDR1 reads SGHDN; CDR2 reads FVKESK. This CDR3 is 14 amino acids long. Trimming left V 3 bases short and J 4 bases short, with 13 bases between. The DNA read from the CDR3 is TGTGCCAGCAGCCACCGACGGGGGGCATACGAG. Residues: CASSHRRGAYE. The entire CDR3 protein reads CASSHRRGAYEQYF.

To note about this clone: The read gets to within 3 residues of the CDR3 end, and the germline J gene fills in the rest. The chain is built from TRBV19 and TRBJ1-5; 9 nucleotides match TRBD1. The CDR3 covers 15 residues. V was clipped by 3 bases and J by 5 bases; unmatched bases: 5. Per the germline V gene, CDR1 is LNHDA and CDR2 is SQIVND (reference sequence). CDR3 DNA (partial): TGTGCCAGTAGTATCTGGACAGGGGACGATCAGCCC. This sequence encodes CASSIWTGDDQP. The whole CDR3 is CASSIWTGDDQPQHF.

A remark on this clone: The read falls 3 residues short of the CDR3 end, and the missing part is taken from the germline J gene. The V gene is TRBV6-1, the J gene TRBJ2-7, with TRBD1 identical over 7 bases. Trimming removed 4 bases from V and 6 bases from J; junction bases left unmatched: 9. The CDR3 spans 14 residues. Germline V gene sequence: CDR1 MNHNS, CDR2 SASEGT. The CDR3 bases that were read are TGTGCCAGCAGTGTATCGCAGGGGGACCGCGAG. It yields the protein CASSVSQGDRE. In full, the CDR3 is CASSVSQGDREQYF.

On this clone itself: The CDR3 is cut off 3 residues early in the read; its end comes from the germline J gene. V usage is TRBV6-7 and J usage is TRBJ2-1; 10 nucleotides match TRBD2. TRBV6-7 belongs to the ORF category, with a function that is uncertain. V trimming: 9 bases; J trimming: 6 bases; junction bases outside the gene matches: 17. This CDR3 has 17 residues. This CDR3 reads CARIPGTSVIFPNEQFF. Partial CDR3 DNA: TGTGCCAGAATCCCCGGGACTAGCGTAATTTTTCCCAATGAG.

About this clone: The CDR3 end lies 3 residues beyond the end of the read and is filled in from the germline J gene. The J gene is TRBJ2-3, the V gene TRBV13; 14 bases agree with TRBD2. The CDR3 spans 16 residues. CDR1 is PRHDT and CDR2 is FYEKMQ in the germline V gene (reference sequence). The V gene end was trimmed by 4 bases and the J gene end by 4 bases; junction bases not matched to a gene: 4. CDR3 DNA (partial): TGTGCCAGCAGCTACCGACTAGCGGGGGGGCCAGATACG. Amino acid sequence: CASSYRLAGGPDT. The entire CDR3 protein is CASSYRLAGGPDTQYF.

In the case of this clone: From the germline J gene comes the end of the CDR3, since the read stops 3 residues before it. This chain joins TRBV5-6 and TRBJ1-2; D not certain. This CDR3 is built from 15 residues. Germline V gives CDR1 SGHDT, CDR2 YYEEEE. The CDR3: CASSLRGRSNSGYTF. Incomplete CDR3 DNA: TGTGCCAGCAGCTTGAGAGGGCGCAGCAATTCGGGC.

On this clone: The read gets to within 3 residues of the CDR3 end, and the germline J gene fills in the rest. The rearrangement links TRBV10-3 to TRBJ2-1; 7 bases map to TRBD1. The CDR3 runs to 13 residues. The germline CDR1 and CDR2 sequences are ENHRY and SYGVKD. With V trimmed by 4 bases and J by 8 bases, 5 bases remained unmatched. CDR3: CAISVDRDHEQFF. The CDR3 bases that were read are TGTGCCATCAGTGTCGACAGGGACCATGAG.

Concerning this clone itself: The read finishes 3 residues shy of the CDR3 end, and the germline J gene is used to complete it. The chain carries TRBV2 and TRBJ2-3; unclear D gene. Trimming stripped 5 bases from V and 3 bases from J, with 9 bases between. CDR1 SNHLY and CDR2 FYNNEI come from the germline V gene. The length of the CDR3 is 13 residues. The part of the CDR3 DNA that was read is TGTGCCAGCAGTCGGATAGCAACAGATACG. Translated: CASSRIATDT. The whole CDR3 protein is CASSRIATDTQYF. Filled out from reference TRBV2 and TRBJ2-3, the complete variable domain reads EPEVTQTPSHQVTQMGQEVILRCVPISNHLYFYWYRQILGQKVEFLVSFYNNEISEKSEIFDDQFSVERPDGSNFTLKIRSTKLEDSAMYFCASSRIATDTQYFGPGTRLTVL.

As to this clone: The sequence runs out 3 residues before the end of the CDR3; the remainder is reconstructed from the germline J gene. This sequence joins TRBV11-2 and TRBJ2-1; 7 bases line up with TRBD2. J was trimmed by 7 bases and V by 4 bases; bases with no gene match: 7. Germline CDR1 reads SGHAT; CDR2 reads FQNNGV. The CDR3 sequence is 14 residues long. Incomplete CDR3 DNA: TGTGCCAGCAGCTGGGGGGGAGGTGTGAATGAG. Translating gives CASSWGGGVNE. The whole CDR3 region reads CASSWGGGVNEQFF.

As concerns this clone: The read terminates 3 residues before the CDR3 end, so the remaining end is supplied by the germline J gene. The genes are TRBV2 and TRBJ2-1, with TRBD2 matching 15 bases. Germline trimming cut 8 bases from V and 8 bases from J; bases unmatched to any gene: 4. The CDR3 length is 14 residues. Looked up from germline, CDR1 is SNHLY and CDR2 is FYNNEI. The CDR3 bases that were read are TGTGCCAGCGGGACTAGCGGGAGGTTGGATGAG. This translates into CASGTSGRLDE. The whole CDR3 sequence is CASGTSGRLDEQFF. The variable domain in full, with the rest retrieved from reference TRBV2 and TRBJ2-1, is EPEVTQTPSHQVTQMGQEVILRCVPISNHLYFYWYRQILGQKVEFLVSFYNNEISEKSEIFDDQFSVERPDGSNFTLKIRSTKLEDSAMYFCASGTSGRLDEQFFGPGTRLTVL.

CDR3 amino acids: CASSRDRDEKLFF. The sequenced part of the CDR3 DNA is TGTGCCAGTAGCCGGGACAGGGATGAAAAA. The chain recombines TRBV19 with TRBJ1-4; TRBD1 agrees at 9 bases. The read gets to within 3 residues of the CDR3 end, and the germline J gene fills in the rest. Unmatched junction bases numbered 2, after V lost 6 bases and J lost 6 bases. The CDR3 is made up of 13 amino acids. From germline, CDR1 is LNHDA and CDR2 SQIVND (reference sequence).

Remarks on this clone: The observed sequence ends 3 residues before the CDR3 terminus, with the missing tail filled in from the germline J gene. J is TRBJ2-7 and V is TRBV11-2; 10 nucleotides agree with TRBD2. The CDR3 length is 13 residues. The germline gives CDR1 SGHAT, CDR2 FQNNGV. With 5 bases clipped from V and 3 bases from J, the junction kept 1 base outside the gene matches. CDR3: CASSRTSGYEQYF. CDR3 DNA (partial): TGTGCCAGCAGCCGGACTAGCGGCTACGAG.

In the case of this clone: The read is 3 residues too short to cover the CDR3 end, so that end is filled in from the germline J gene. The chain carries TRBV5-1 and TRBJ2-2; weak D call: TRBD1 (6 bases). Germline lookup yields CDR1 SGHRS and CDR2 YFSETQ. The CDR3 runs to 13 residues. V dropped 2 bases and J dropped 10 bases, with 12 bases sitting between them. This CDR3 is CASSLSDRPELFF. The CDR3 DNA, read in part, is TGCGCCAGCAGCTTATCTGACAGGCCGGAG. The full variable domain, its missing parts supplied by reference TRBV5-1 and TRBJ2-2, is KAGVTQTPRYLIKTRGQQVTLSCSPISGHRSVSWYQQTPGQGLQFLFEYFSETQRNKGNFPGRFSGRQFSNSRSEMNVSTLELGDSALYLCASSLSDRPELFFGEGSRLTVL.

Remarks on this clone: The CDR3 end is not reached by the read, which stops 3 residues before it; the germline J gene fills it in. The chain combines TRBV20-1 with TRBJ1-1; D ambiguous. V lost 2 bases and J lost 7, with 11 bases in between. The CDR3 is made up of 12 amino acids. Looked up from germline, CDR1 is DFQATT and CDR2 is SNEGSKA (reference sequence). The CDR3 bases that were read are TGCAGTGCTAGACAGGTTTCGTTTGAA. Translated, it gives CSARQVSFE. The whole CDR3 protein is CSARQVSFEAFF.

Comment on this clone: The CDR3 end falls 3 residues outside the read, so it is completed with the germline J gene. This chain connects TRBV28 to TRBJ2-3; 10 positions agree with TRBD2. CDR1 MDHEN and CDR2 SYDVKM come from the germline V gene. This CDR3 comprises 15 residues. V lost 4 bases to trimming and J lost 1 base; unmatched junction nucleotides: 2. The CDR3 sequence: CASSSGLAGTDTQYF. The DNA read from the CDR3 is TGTGCCAGCAGTTCAGGACTAGCGGGCACAGATACG.

On this clone itself: The missing CDR3 end, 3 residues past where the read stops, is filled in from the germline J gene. This chain joins TRBV28 and TRBJ2-2; TRBD1 matches at 12 bases. Trimming cost V 6 bases and J 6 bases; bases outside gene matches: 8. The CDR3 totals 16 residues. Germline loops: CDR1 MDHEN, CDR2 SYDVKM. The CDR3 region is CASRTGTGGYSGELFF. CDR3 bases read: TGTGCCAGCAGAACCGGGACAGGGGGCTACTCCGGGGAG.

With respect to this clone: The read comes to an end 3 residues before the CDR3 does, leaving the germline J gene to fill in the end. The rearrangement links TRBV7-9 to TRBJ1-2; 7 nucleotides agree with TRBD1. Germline V lookup: CDR1 SEHNR, CDR2 FQNEAQ (reference sequence). The CDR3 extends over 13 amino acids. The CDR3 sequence is CASSHTGVGGYTF. CDR3 DNA, as far as it was read: TGTGCCAGCAGCCATACAGGGGTTGGGGGC.

Remarks on this clone: The CDR3 goes on 3 residues after the read ends, and that part is filled in from the germline J gene. The rearrangement links TRBV2 to TRBJ2-7; D is possibly TRBD1 (6 bases). In germline, CDR1 is SNHLY, CDR2 FYNNEI. This CDR3 comprises 14 residues. Trimming shortened V by 6 bases and J by 2 bases, and 14 bases separated the two germline ends. CDR3 bases read: TGTGCCAGCAGGAGGACAGTGAATACCTACGAG. Residues: CASRRTVNTYE. The entire CDR3 protein reads CASRRTVNTYEQYF.

Worth noting for this clone: The CDR3 is cut off 3 residues early in the read; its end comes from the germline J gene. The rearrangement links TRBV20-1 to TRBJ1-2, with D perhaps TRBD1 (5 bases). The CDR3 consists of 12 residues. Germline V CDR1 and CDR2: DFQATT, SNEGSKA (reference sequence). The CDR3 loop reads CSARDPYRGYTF. The part of the CDR3 DNA that was read is TGCAGTGCTAGAGACCCCTACAGGGGC.

Concerning this clone itself: The CDR3 goes on 3 residues after the read ends, and that part is filled in from the germline J gene. The chain couples TRBV5-4 to TRBJ2-3; D is perhaps TRBD1 (6 bases). CDR3 length: 15 amino acids. The V gene's germline CDR1 is SGHNT and CDR2 YYREEE (reference sequence). Deletions cut 4 bases from V and 0 bases from J, with 12 bases between. The CDR3 here is CASSPDRTSTDTQYF. The covered CDR3 bases are TGTGCCAGCAGCCCGGACAGAACTAGCACAGATACG.

For this clone: The CDR3 end falls 3 residues outside the read, so it is completed with the germline J gene. The rearrangement joins TRBV19 to TRBJ1-2, with a tentative D call TRBD1 (5 bases). Trimming took off 3 bases at V and 0 bases at J, with 14 bases between the two ends. Germline lookup yields CDR1 LNHDA and CDR2 SQIVND (reference sequence). The CDR3 covers 16 residues. The DNA read from the CDR3 is TGTGCCAGTAGTATTTCGGAAGTGACAGCTAACTATGGC. Its protein is CASSISEVTANYG. In full, the CDR3 reads CASSISEVTANYGYTF.

Worth noting for this clone: The DNA ends 3 residues before the CDR3 does, and the rest of the CDR3 is filled in from the germline J gene. The V gene is TRBV7-9, the J gene TRBJ2-3; D might be TRBD1 (6 bases). With 5 bases removed from V and 4 bases from J, the gap between germline ends came to 16 bases. This CDR3 is 15 amino acids long. Germline CDR1 reads SEHNR; CDR2 reads FQNEAQ (reference sequence). CDR3: CASSPRQERADTQYF. The sequenced part of the CDR3 DNA is TGTGCCAGCAGCCCTCGACAGGAACGGGCAGATACG.